A selection of T cell receptor beta chains follows, all from one sample in a study of CD8+CD57+ T cells in acquired aplastic anemia. TCRdb independently ran MiXCR on the reads; one entry per CDR3 protein. The sample has 150,000 to 200,000 distinct CDR3 sequences, 48% seen once. Sample: sorted CD4+, CD8+, or CD8+CD57+ T cells (not recorded which) from PBMCs. These receptors came from a human donor with aplastic anemia. Both conserved end residues are part of each CDR3. A D gene is named only where the DNA matches it firmly. Expanded clones are given a class, and other clones once, few, many or no size at all.

j_call v_call clone_size d_call cdr3_aa cdr3_nt
TRBJ1-2 TRBV6-2/TRBV6-3 NA NA CASSHRSTVYTNYGYTF TGTGCCAGCAGCCACCGTTCCACAGTGTATACTAACTATGGCTACACCTTC
TRBJ2-1 TRBV7-2 many TRBD2 CASSPRTSGIWGF TGTGCCAGCAGCCCCCGGACTAGCGGGATCTGGGGGTTC
TRBJ2-2 TRBV9 NA TRBD1 CASSVQQGAGELFF TGTGCCAGCAGCGTACAACAGGGGGCCGGGGAGCTGTTTTTT
TRBJ1-5 TRBV5-6 many NA CASSLRGPSNQPQHF TGTGCCAGCAGCTTGAGGGGTCCTAGCAATCAGCCCCAGCATTTT
TRBJ2-4 TRBV19 NA TRBD2 CASREDAGGTKNIQYF TGTGCCAGTAGGGAGGACGCGGGGGGAACCAAAAACATTCAGTACTTC
TRBJ1-6 TRBV15 NA NA CATSSGPYNSPLHF TGTGCCACCAGTTCTGGGCCTTATAATTCACCCCTCCACTTT
TRBJ2-3 TRBV10-2 NA NA CASSETGTIADTQYF TGCGCCAGCAGTGAAACCGGGACAATAGCAGATACGCAGTATTTT
TRBJ2-7 TRBV7-2 many TRBD2 CASSQRSGAGVAEQYF TGTGCCAGCAGCCAGAGGTCGGGAGCGGGAGTGGCCGAGCAGTACTTC
TRBJ1-1 TRBV2 few NA CASNYKENTEAFF TGTGCCAGCAATTATAAGGAGAACACTGAAGCTTTCTTT
TRBJ2-7 TRBV25-1 few NA CASSESEGRHEQYF TGTGCCAGCAGTGAATCGGAAGGGCGCCACGAGCAGTACTTC
TRBJ2-5 TRBV10-2 few NA CASGLLGPETQYF TGCGCCAGCGGACTACTAGGCCCTGAGACCCAGTACTTC
TRBJ2-3 TRBV5-1 many NA CASSLEQAQYF TGCGCCAGCAGCTTGGAGCAGGCGCAGTATTTT
TRBJ2-3 TRBV10-3 NA TRBD1 CAISDRDRARDTQYF TGTGCCATCAGCGACCGGGACAGGGCAAGAGATACGCAGTATTTT
TRBJ1-1 TRBV11-2 NA NA CASSLDPDLGTEALF TGTGCCAGCAGCTTAGACCCGGACTTGGGCACTGAAGCTCTCTTT
TRBJ1-1 TRBV7-8 many TRBD1 CASSLARTGNEAFF TGTGCCAGCAGCTTAGCCCGGACAGGGAATGAAGCTTTCTTT
TRBJ1-6 TRBV20-1 NA TRBD1 CSASTGGSSPLHF TGCAGTGCTAGTACAGGGGGTAGTTCACCCCTCCACTTT
TRBJ2-2 TRBV7-2 NA NA CASSFGRGLTGELFF TGTGCCAGCAGCTTCGGCAGGGGCCTCACCGGGGAGCTGTTTTTT
TRBJ2-2 TRBV24-1 few NA CATSKLSPMETGELFF TGTGCCACCTCCAAGCTAAGTCCCATGGAAACCGGGGAGCTGTTTTTT
TRBJ2-5 TRBV29-1 NA NA CSSTGRETQYF TGCAGCTCGACAGGGAGGGAGACCCAGTACTTC
TRBJ1-1 TRBV9 NA NA CASSIGRYTEAFF TGTGCCAGCAGCATAGGACGGTACACTGAAGCTTTCTTT
TRBJ2-3 TRBV11-1 few TRBD2 CASTNLRGGVDTQYF TGTGCCAGCACCAACCTCCGGGGGGGAGTAGATACGCAGTATTTT
TRBJ2-7 TRBV20-1 many TRBD2 CSASDTGTSGYEQYF TGCAGTGCTAGTGATACCGGGACTAGCGGTTACGAGCAGTACTTC
TRBJ1-1 TRBV7-9 NA TRBD1 CASSPTGTAEAFF TGTGCCAGCAGCCCGACTGGGACAGCCGAAGCTTTCTTT
TRBJ1-5 TRBV7-2 once NA CASSLGEGQPQHF TGTGCCAGCAGCTTAGGGGAAGGACAGCCCCAGCATTTT
TRBJ1-4 TRBV29-1 many NA CSVVGTNEKLFF TGCAGCGTTGTGGGGACTAATGAAAAACTGTTTTTT
TRBJ2-5 TRBV24-1 NA NA CATRRGETQYF TGTGCCACCCGGAGGGGAGAGACCCAGTACTTC
TRBJ1-6 TRBV9 many NA CASSVLSSYNSPLHF TGTGCCAGCAGCGTATTGAGCTCCTATAATTCACCCCTCCACTTT
TRBJ2-7 TRBV20-1 few TRBD2 CSAIPVTSGSSYEQYF TGCAGTGCTATCCCCGTGACTAGCGGAAGCTCCTACGAGCAGTACTTC